The next 27 T cell receptor beta chains were all read from a single sample in a study of a mutant IDH1 vaccine in newly diagnosed glioma. Time point denoted: week 11, during vaccination. Vaccinated patients received 300 ug of mutant IDH1 20-mer peptide per dose, with topical imiquimod. Their antigens remain unidentified. TCRdb's copy holds only in-frame clones and misses some; the assay was immunoSEQ multiplex PCR. The sample consists of some 130,000 clones, roughly 77% of them appearing once. This material consisted of PBMCs, taken from a glioma patient whose treatment included an IDH1 peptide vaccine. These TCRs come from a man aged 40-55 years with glioma.

This clone was seen only a few times. The V and J genes are TRBV5-8 and TRBJ1-5; TRBD1 might be the D (6 bases). V was clipped by 0 bases and J by 2 bases, with 9 bases between them. The length of the CDR3 is 15 residues. CDR1 SGHTS and CDR2 YDEGEE come from the germline V gene. The CDR3: CASSLAGAGNQPQHF. The CDR3 nucleotides read TGTGCCAGCAGCTTGGCGGGGGCAGGCAATCAGCCCCAGCATTTT. Full variable domain (remainder filled in from reference TRBV5-8 and TRBJ1-5): EAGVTQSPTHLIKTRGQQATLRCSPISGHTSVYWYQQALGLGLQFLLWYDEGEERNRGNFPPRFSGRQFPNYSSELNVNALELEDSALYLCASSLAGAGNQPQHFGDGTRLSIL.

CDR3 residues: CASITGVGYNEQFF. The CDR3 DNA reads as TGTGCCAGCATAACGGGAGTGGGCTACAATGAGCAGTTCTTC. The chain joins TRBV7-2 to TRBJ2-1; possibly TRBD2 for D (6 bases). The V end was cut by 7 bases, the J end by 3 bases, with 13 bases between. Germline V gives CDR1 SGHTA, CDR2 FQGNSA. The CDR3 is 14 residues long.

The CDR3 coding sequence is TGTGCCAGCTCACTCGTCTCGGCAGCGGGTACCTTC. Its translation is CASSLVSAAGTF. The rearrangement uses TRBV18 and TRBJ1-2; D is ambiguous. V was cut by 4 bases and J by 14 bases, with 17 bases left in between. The CDR3 extends over 12 amino acids. Per the germline V gene, CDR1 is KGHSH and CDR2 is LQKENI.

The chain links TRBV18 to TRBJ2-7; D is possibly TRBD1 or TRBD2 (6 bases each). Germline CDR1 reads KGHSH; CDR2 reads LQKENI. The length of the CDR3 is 16 residues. Trimming removed 3 bases from V and 1 base from J, with 16 bases in between. This chain's CDR3 is CASSPLRGPNSYEQYF. The CDR3 nucleotides read TGTGCCAGCTCACCCCTTCGGGGGCCTAATTCCTACGAGCAGTACTTC.

A few counts support this clone. The chain is built from TRBV29-1 and TRBJ1-5, with D tentatively TRBD1 (6 bases). The germline gives CDR1 SQVTM, CDR2 ANQGSEA. V dropped 5 bases and J dropped 2 bases, with 10 bases sitting between them. The CDR3 length is 13 residues. The CDR3 coding sequence is TGCAGCGTTACCGAGGGGGGCAATCAGCCCCAGCATTTT. Its protein product is CSVTEGGNQPQHF. Full variable domain (missing parts from reference TRBV29-1 and TRBJ1-5): SAVISQKPSRDICQRGTSLTIQCQVDSQVTMMFWYRQQPGQSLTLIATANQGSEATYESGFVIDKFPISRPNLTFSTLTVSNMSPEDSSIYLCSVTEGGNQPQHFGDGTRLSIL.

The chain employs TRBV4-3 and TRBJ2-3, with unresolved D. The V end was cut by 0 bases, the J end by 0 bases, with 7 bases between. Per germline, CDR1 LGHNA and CDR2 YSLEER. This CDR3 is built from 15 residues. CDR3 amino acids: CASSQDGDSTDTQYF. For the CDR3, the DNA is TGCGCCAGCAGCCAAGATGGTGACAGCACAGATACGCAGTATTTT.

The chain joins TRBV2 to TRBJ2-7; D gene unclear. The CDR3 runs to 11 residues. Germline-derived CDR1 and CDR2 are SNHLY and FYNNEI. Trimming took off 8 bases at V and 3 bases at J, with 8 bases between the two ends. CDR3 sequence reads: CASGQGYEQYF. The CDR3 nucleotides are TGTGCCAGCGGCCAAGGCTACGAGCAGTACTTC.

V is TRBV7-2 and J is TRBJ2-1; 12 bases are a match to TRBD2. The germline V gene has CDR1 SGHTA and CDR2 FQGNSA. The junction had 7 bases not matched to a gene; V was cut back by 1 base and J by 9 bases. The CDR3 consists of 16 residues. Here the CDR3 reads CASSLGLAGGLGEQFF. CDR3 coding DNA: TGTGCCAGCAGCTTAGGTCTAGCGGGGGGGCTGGGTGAGCAGTTCTTC.

In this sample, this clone turned up a few times. This specimen includes other DNA sequences encoding the same CDR3. The chain has TRBV7-2 and TRBJ1-2; D possibly corresponds to TRBD1 (5 bases). From germline, CDR1 is SGHTA and CDR2 FQGNSA. This CDR3 is built from 14 residues. V was cut by 2 bases and J by 2 bases, with 9 bases left in between. The chain's CDR3 is CASSLRGENYGYTF. CDR3 nucleotide sequence: TGTGCCAGCAGCTTAAGGGGTGAGAACTATGGCTACACCTTC. Supplemented by reference TRBV7-2 and TRBJ1-2, the full variable domain reads GAGVSQSPSNKVTEKGKDVELRCDPISGHTALYWYRQSLGQGLEFLIYFQGNSAPDKSGLPSDRFSAERTGGSVSTLTIQRTQQEDSAVYLCASSLRGENYGYTFGSGTRLTVV.

V usage is TRBV18 and J usage is TRBJ2-7; 14 positions match TRBD2. CDR3 size: 16 residues. J gave up 6 bases and V 6 bases, and 10 bases lay outside the gene matches. Germline V gene sequence: CDR1 KGHSH, CDR2 LQKENI. The CDR3 loop is CASSRSGTSGGGEQYF. Here the CDR3 DNA reads TGTGCCAGCTCGCGTTCCGGGACTAGCGGGGGCGGCGAGCAGTACTTC.

This clone has just a few counts. The V call is TRBV6-1, the J call TRBJ1-5; no reliable D call. The V and J ends lost 0 bases and 6 bases respectively, with 15 bases between them. CDR1 is MNHNS and CDR2 is SASEGT in the germline V gene. The CDR3 runs 16 residues. The CDR3 nucleotides are TGTGCCAGCAGTGAAGCTTTGTTTTCGTCCGGTCAGCCCCAGCATTTT. It encodes CASSEALFSSGQPQHF.

V usage is TRBV10-2 and J usage is TRBJ1-2; 9 nucleotides agree with TRBD1. The CDR3 runs 14 residues. The trim removed 0 bases at V and 11 bases at J, leaving 7 bases unmatched. From germline, CDR1 is WSHSY and CDR2 SAAADI. The CDR3 nucleotides are TGCGCCAGCAGTGAGTCGGGGGACAGGGTTTTTTACACCTTC. Translation: CASSESGDRVFYTF.

The J gene is TRBJ2-7, the V gene TRBV7-2; the D is unclear. With 5 bases removed from V and 0 bases from J, the gap between germline ends came to 8 bases. Germline V lookup: CDR1 SGHTA, CDR2 FQGNSA. The CDR3 has 13 residues. The CDR3 sequence: CASSPRPSYEQYF. CDR3 nucleotide sequence: TGTGCCAGCAGCCCCCGACCCTCCTACGAGCAGTACTTC. Looking up the rest from reference TRBV7-2 and TRBJ2-7 gives the full variable domain: GAGVSQSPSNKVTEKGKDVELRCDPISGHTALYWYRQSLGQGLEFLIYFQGNSAPDKSGLPSDRFSAERTGGSVSTLTIQRTQQEDSAVYLCASSPRPSYEQYFGPGTRLTVT.

The chain employs TRBV11-2 and TRBJ2-1; 16 nucleotides agree with TRBD2. CDR1 is SGHAT, CDR2 FQNNGV, per germline. This CDR3 region has 16 residues. J gave up 4 bases and V 4 bases, and 1 base lay outside the gene matches. The CDR3 DNA reads as TGTGCCAGCAGCTCGGGACTAGCGGGAGGGTACAATGAGCAGTTCTTC. Protein: CASSSGLAGGYNEQFF.

V usage is TRBV5-4 and J usage is TRBJ2-2, with TRBD2 matching over 9 bases. With V trimmed by 4 bases and J by 3 bases, 4 bases remained unmatched. This CDR3 contains 15 residues. Germline assignment: CDR1 SGHNT and CDR2 YYREEE (reference sequence). CDR3 DNA sequence: TGTGCCAGCAGCGTCAGCGGGAGGTACACCGGGGAGCTGTTTTTT. It specifies CASSVSGRYTGELFF.

The chain is built from TRBV4-2 and TRBJ2-3, with 11 bases fitting TRBD2. V dropped 6 bases and J dropped 8; count of bases not matched to a gene: 7. The CDR3 contains 14 residues. Germline CDR1 and CDR2: LGHNA and YNFKEQ. The DNA for the CDR3 is TGTGCCAGCAGAGGGACTAGCGGTGCGGGTACGCAGTATTTT. As protein: CASRGTSGAGTQYF.

This clone was found many times. The chain couples TRBV7-2 to TRBJ1-5; D gene ambiguous. Between the trimmed V and J ends, which lost 5 bases and 2 bases, there was a span of 7 bases. The CDR3 is made up of 13 amino acids. Per germline, CDR1 SGHTA and CDR2 FQGNSA. CDR3 loop: CASSHGGNQPQHF. The CDR3 DNA is TGTGCCAGCAGCCACGGAGGCAATCAGCCCCAGCATTTT.

The gene calls are TRBV15 and TRBJ1-1; 9 bases line up with TRBD1. CDR3 length equals 15 residues. V gave up 1 base and J gave up 6 bases; unmatched junction bases: 6. Germline CDR1 is LNHNV and CDR2 is YYDKDF (reference sequence). The CDR3 here is CATSRGGQGSPEAFF. DNA of the CDR3: TGTGCCACCAGCAGAGGGGGACAGGGCTCCCCTGAAGCTTTCTTT.

This clone was seen only once. V and J are TRBV7-2 and TRBJ2-2; TRBD2 might be the D (5 bases). CDR3 length equals 16 residues. The ends were cut back, 1 base at V and 3 bases at J, with 12 bases in the middle. Germline-derived CDR1 and CDR2 are SGHTA and FQGNSA. The CDR3 DNA sequence: TGTGCCAGCAGCTTAGGCCGGACGGGATACACCGGGGAGCTGTTTTTT. Its protein is CASSLGRTGYTGELFF.

The gene calls are TRBV10-3 and TRBJ2-2; 13 bases align to TRBD2. V lost 6 bases, J lost 4 bases, and 11 bases stayed unmatched. The CDR3 totals 18 residues. The germline V gene encodes CDR1 ENHRY and CDR2 SYGVKD. CDR3 amino acids: CAISHPTGTSGITGELFF. The CDR3 DNA reads as TGTGCCATCAGCCATCCGACCGGGACTAGCGGGATCACCGGGGAGCTGTTTTTT.

The V call is TRBV29-1, the J call TRBJ2-7; 10 bases agree with TRBD2. CDR1 is SQVTM, CDR2 ANQGSEA, per germline. The CDR3 extends over 14 amino acids. Germline trimming cut 5 bases from V and 0 bases from J; bases unmatched to any gene: 4. The chain's CDR3 is CSVLLAGASYEQYF. In DNA form, the CDR3 reads TGCAGCGTTCTTCTAGCGGGAGCCTCCTACGAGCAGTACTTC.

The chain employs TRBV4-2 and TRBJ2-5; 7 bases align to TRBD2. This CDR3 is built from 15 residues. V shed 1 base and J 1 base; nucleotides not matched to a gene: 3. CDR1 and CDR2 (germline): LGHNA, YNFKEQ. For the CDR3, the DNA is TGTGCCAGCAGCCAAGGTGGGACTACCCAAGAGACCCAGTACTTC. Its protein product is CASSQGGTTQETQYF.

The V call is TRBV19, the J call TRBJ2-1; 15 bases agree with TRBD2. V lost 5 bases to trimming and J lost 6 bases; unmatched junction nucleotides: 2. In germline, CDR1 is LNHDA, CDR2 SQIVND (reference sequence). This CDR3 is built from 15 residues. CDR3 region: CASSRTSGRANEQFF. CDR3 nucleotide sequence: TGTGCCAGTAGTCGGACTAGCGGGAGGGCCAATGAGCAGTTCTTC.

This clone appeared once. The chain has TRBV5-6 and TRBJ2-5; 8 bases agree with TRBD2. The length of the CDR3 is 15 residues. Germline CDR1 and CDR2: SGHDT and YYEEEE. With 4 bases clipped from V and 4 bases from J, the junction kept 9 bases outside the gene matches. The CDR3 is CASSVDKAGGETQYF. The CDR3 nucleotides are TGTGCCAGCAGCGTGGACAAGGCGGGAGGAGAGACCCAGTACTTC.

This sequence joins TRBV5-1 and TRBJ2-7; D is possibly TRBD2 (5 bases). This CDR3 comprises 15 residues. Per the germline V gene, CDR1 is SGHRS and CDR2 is YFSETQ. The V end was cut by 0 bases, the J end by 0 bases, with 10 bases between. The CDR3 reads CASSLVPGTSYEQYF. The CDR3 bases are TGCGCCAGCAGCTTGGTTCCGGGAACCTCCTACGAGCAGTACTTC.

The chain uses TRBV21-1 and TRBJ2-7. TRBV21-1 is assigned pseudogene status. The CDR3 spans 16 residues. This CDR3 reads CASSLLRDPSSYEQYF. The DNA of the CDR3 is TGTGCCAGCAGCCTCCTAAGGGACCCGAGCTCCTACGAGCAGTACTTC.

This chain links TRBV30 with TRBJ1-1; tentatively, D is TRBD1 (6 bases). V gave up 3 bases and J gave up 0 bases, with 17 bases separating them. This CDR3 contains 16 residues. CDR1 is GTSNPN, CDR2 SVGIG, per germline (reference sequence). The CDR3 loop reads CAWRARGLRVNTEAFF. CDR3 DNA sequence: TGTGCCTGGAGAGCTCGGGGGCTCCGAGTGAACACTGAAGCTTTCTTT.